Each of the 2 T cell receptor beta chains below was sequenced from the same sample in a study of cytomegalovirus exposure and HLA in healthy donors. Primers included in the PCR were 60 Vbeta and 13 Jbeta primers. The table came from immunoSEQ multiplex PCR; TCRdb's copy has only in-frame clones and leaves some out. The table includes 90,000 or so clones, roughly 75% detected once. The specimen sequenced was PBMCs. All receptors come from a man aged 55 to 70 in good health and CMV-seronegative.

V gene TRBV30 combines with J gene TRBJ2-3; 10 positions match TRBD2. J gave up 0 bases and V 0 bases, and 6 bases lay outside the gene matches. CDR1 and CDR2 from the germline V gene are GTSNPN and SVGIG (reference sequence). The CDR3 loop spans 17 amino acids. This CDR3 is CAWSVPTSGASTDTQYF. In DNA, the CDR3 is TGTGCCTGGAGTGTACCCACTAGCGGGGCCAGCACAGATACGCAGTATTTT.

The chain has TRBV19 and TRBJ2-1; 7 bases agree with TRBD1. This CDR3 has 15 residues. V gave up 3 bases and J gave up 7 bases; unmatched junction bases: 9. Germline assignment: CDR1 LNHDA and CDR2 SQIVND (reference sequence). CDR3 nucleotide sequence: TGTGCCAGTAGTATTCTGGGACAGAGCTTTAATGAGCAGTTCTTC. Its translation is CASSILGQSFNEQFF.